A single sample is the source of the 9 T cell receptor beta chains below, sequenced in a study of OX40 agonist ivuxolimab in advanced cancers. Sequencing was performed with immunoSEQ multiplex PCR; in TCRdb, only in-frame clones are kept and a portion is missing. The data contain about 32,000 clones, about nine tenths of them seen just once; the ten biggest clones take up under 5.5%. The specimen comprised CD4+ or CD8+ T cells sorted from blood, sampled in a trial of the OX40 agonist ivuxolimab. Source of these receptors: an adult with an advanced solid tumor such as melanoma, head and neck, liver or kidney cancer.

This clone was seen a single time. This chain uses TRBV4-3 with TRBJ2-7; D possibly uses TRBD1 or TRBD2 (5 bases each). The CDR3 has 17 residues. Trimming shortened V by 0 bases and J by 1 base, and 16 bases separated the two germline ends. In germline, CDR1 is LGHNA, CDR2 YSLEER. The CDR3: CASSQEGVGDDSYEQYF. The CDR3 nucleotides are TGCGCCAGCAGCCAAGAGGGTGTGGGGGACGATTCCTACGAGCAGTACTTC.

The rearrangement joins TRBV6-5 to TRBJ2-7, with D possibly being TRBD2 (7 bases). V lost 5 bases and J lost 6, with 14 bases in between. CDR1 and CDR2 from the germline V gene are MNHEY and SVGAGI. The CDR3 is 13 amino acids. The CDR3 loop is CASSGGAGVEQYF. As DNA, the CDR3 is TGTGCCAGCAGTGGGGGGGCGGGGGTCGAGCAGTACTTC.

This clone was seen more than once but under ten times. The V call is TRBV19, the J call TRBJ2-1; no clear D. Germline V gene data show CDR1 as LNHDA and CDR2 as SQIVND (reference sequence). V lost 3 bases and J 3 bases, leaving 9 bases between the germline ends. This CDR3 comprises 14 residues. The CDR3 reads CASSINGDYNEQFF. The DNA for the CDR3 is TGTGCCAGTAGTATTAACGGAGACTACAATGAGCAGTTCTTC. Together with reference TRBV19 and TRBJ2-1, the CDR3 gives the full variable domain: DGGITQSPKYLFRKEGQNVTLSCEQNLNHDAMYWYRQDPGQGLRLIYYSQIVNDFQKGDIAEGYSVSREKKESFPLTVTSAQKNPTAFYLCASSINGDYNEQFFGPGTRLTVL.

J is TRBJ1-3 and V is TRBV4-1; 9 nucleotides line up with TRBD1. The germline gives CDR1 MGHRA, CDR2 YSYEKL. Germline trimming cut 0 bases from V and 2 bases from J; bases unmatched to any gene: 5. The CDR3 length is 17 residues. The CDR3 bases are TGCGCCAGCAGCCAAGATCACGGGACAGGGACTGGAAACACCATATATTTT. Amino acid sequence: CASSQDHGTGTGNTIYF.

The J gene is TRBJ2-1, the V gene TRBV9, with D hard to call. Trimming stripped 2 bases from V and 7 bases from J, with 7 bases between. There are 12 residues in the CDR3. The germline CDR1 and CDR2 sequences are SGDLS and YYNGEE. The CDR3: CASSVYPNEQFF. CDR3 coding DNA: TGTGCCAGCAGCGTCTATCCGAATGAGCAGTTCTTC.

The chain has TRBV7-9 and TRBJ2-3; unclear D gene. Germline V lookup: CDR1 SEHNR, CDR2 FQNEAQ (reference sequence). The ends were cut back, 5 bases at V and 1 base at J, with 16 bases in the middle. This CDR3 comprises 16 residues. The chain's CDR3 is CASSARLSWGTDTQYF. The CDR3 nucleotides are TGTGCCAGCAGCGCCAGACTCAGTTGGGGCACAGATACGCAGTATTTT.

The J gene is TRBJ1-2, the V gene TRBV25-1; D gene unclear. Germline loops: CDR1 MGHDK, CDR2 SYGVNS. Trimming cost V 6 bases and J 4 bases, with 15 bases left between them. The CDR3 covers 14 residues. The CDR3 nucleotides are TGTGCCAGCAGCGCCTCAACCACTCTCTATGGCTACACCTTC. This sequence encodes CASSASTTLYGYTF.

This clone was counted only a few times. This rearrangement joins TRBV5-6 to TRBJ1-1; no firm D call. V lost 3 bases and J 7 bases, leaving 7 bases between the germline ends. This CDR3 contains 11 residues. Germline loops: CDR1 SGHDT, CDR2 YYEEEE. This CDR3 reads CASSSRVEAFF. CDR3 nucleotide sequence: TGTGCCAGCAGCTCCCGGGTTGAAGCTTTCTTT.

The chain carries TRBV29-1 and TRBJ1-2, with a tentative D call TRBD1 (6 bases). The CDR3 runs 15 residues. V lost 4 bases and J lost 0, with 15 bases in between. Germline assignment: CDR1 SQVTM and CDR2 ANQGSEA. The CDR3 region is CSVATGIPANYGYTF. CDR3 DNA: TGCAGCGTTGCTACAGGGATCCCCGCTAACTATGGCTACACCTTC.